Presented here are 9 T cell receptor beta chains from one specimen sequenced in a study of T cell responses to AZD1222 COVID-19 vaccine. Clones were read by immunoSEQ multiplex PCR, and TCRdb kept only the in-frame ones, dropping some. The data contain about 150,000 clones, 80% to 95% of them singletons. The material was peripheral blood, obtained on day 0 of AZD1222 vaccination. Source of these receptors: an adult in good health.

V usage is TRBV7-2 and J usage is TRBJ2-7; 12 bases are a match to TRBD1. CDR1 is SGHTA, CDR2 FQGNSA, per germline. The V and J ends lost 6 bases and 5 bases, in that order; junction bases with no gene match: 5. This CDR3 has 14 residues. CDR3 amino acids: CASRTGTGGDEQYF. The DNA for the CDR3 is TGTGCCAGCAGAACTGGGACAGGGGGCGACGAGCAGTACTTC. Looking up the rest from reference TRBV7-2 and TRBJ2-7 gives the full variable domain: GAGVSQSPSNKVTEKGKDVELRCDPISGHTALYWYRQSLGQGLEFLIYFQGNSAPDKSGLPSDRFSAERTGGSVSTLTIQRTQQEDSAVYLCASRTGTGGDEQYFGPGTRLTVT.

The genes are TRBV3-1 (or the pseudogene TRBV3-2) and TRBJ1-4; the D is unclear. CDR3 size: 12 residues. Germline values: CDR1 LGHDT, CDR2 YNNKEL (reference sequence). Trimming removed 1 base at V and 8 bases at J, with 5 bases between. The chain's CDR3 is CASSQVPEKLFF. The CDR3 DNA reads TGTGCCAGCAGCCAAGTACCCGAAAAACTGTTTTTT.

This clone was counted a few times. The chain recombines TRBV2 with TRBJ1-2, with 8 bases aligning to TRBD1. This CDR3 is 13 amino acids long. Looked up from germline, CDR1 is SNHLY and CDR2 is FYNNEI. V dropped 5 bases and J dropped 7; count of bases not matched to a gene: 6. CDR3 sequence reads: CASSRQGLLGYTF. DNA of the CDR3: TGTGCCAGCAGTCGACAGGGGTTGCTTGGCTACACCTTC.

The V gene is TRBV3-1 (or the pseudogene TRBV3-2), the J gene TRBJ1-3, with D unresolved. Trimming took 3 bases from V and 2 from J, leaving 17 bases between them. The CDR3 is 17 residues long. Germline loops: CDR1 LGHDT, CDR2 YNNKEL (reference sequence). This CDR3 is CASSHGPASATGNTIYF. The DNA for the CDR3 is TGTGCCAGCAGCCATGGCCCAGCTAGTGCGACTGGAAACACCATATATTTT.

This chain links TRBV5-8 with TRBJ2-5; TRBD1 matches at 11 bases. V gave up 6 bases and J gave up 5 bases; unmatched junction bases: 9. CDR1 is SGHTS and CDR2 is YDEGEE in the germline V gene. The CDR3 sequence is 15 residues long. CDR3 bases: TGTGCCAGCATCAGACCGGGACAGGGGGGTGAGACCCAGTACTTC. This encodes CASIRPGQGGETQYF.

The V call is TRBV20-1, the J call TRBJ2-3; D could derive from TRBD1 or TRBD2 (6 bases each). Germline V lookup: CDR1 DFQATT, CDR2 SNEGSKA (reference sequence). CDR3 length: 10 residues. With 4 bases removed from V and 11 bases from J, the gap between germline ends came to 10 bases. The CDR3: CSAIEGGQYF. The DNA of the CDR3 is TGCAGTGCTATTGAGGGGGGGCAGTATTTT.

The CDR3 DNA reads TGTGCCAGCAGTCCGTATTCTACAGATAAATCGGGCTATGGCTACACCTTC. Its translation is CASSPYSTDKSGYGYTF. V and J are TRBV28 and TRBJ1-2, with D unclear. The ends were cut back, 5 bases at V and 4 bases at J, with 23 bases in the middle. Looked up from germline, CDR1 is MDHEN and CDR2 is SYDVKM. The CDR3 consists of 17 residues.

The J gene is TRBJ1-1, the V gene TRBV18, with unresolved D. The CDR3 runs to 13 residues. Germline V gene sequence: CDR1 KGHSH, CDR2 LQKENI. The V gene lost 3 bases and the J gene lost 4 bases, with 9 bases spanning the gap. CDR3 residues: CASSPYGTTEAFF. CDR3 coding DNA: TGTGCCAGCTCACCTTACGGTACCACTGAAGCTTTCTTT.

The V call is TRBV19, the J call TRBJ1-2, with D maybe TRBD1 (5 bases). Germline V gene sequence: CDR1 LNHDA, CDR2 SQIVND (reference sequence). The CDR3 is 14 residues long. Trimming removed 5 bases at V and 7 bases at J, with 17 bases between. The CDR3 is CASSLNGAPGGYTF. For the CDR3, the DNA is TGTGCCAGTAGTCTTAACGGGGCTCCAGGTGGCTACACCTTC.